This record looks at one T cell receptor (beta chain) sequence and its context. This specimen comes from a study of shared T cell receptors in the human thymus. The germline CDR1 and CDR2 sequences are MNHEY and SMNVEV (reference sequence). This CDR3 is 18 amino acids long. V shed 3 bases and J shed 0 bases, with 20 bases lying between them. Produced via immunoSEQ multiplex PCR; TCRdb's table is partial and in-frame only. The data show more than 550,000 clones, about 89% seen once. These same data were also listed under a study on human thymus T cells.

V gene TRBV27 combines with J gene TRBJ1-1, with D tentatively TRBD1 (6 bases). The clonotype originates from a boy in the first two years of life with a congenital heart defect. The source material was thymocytes. The CDR3 DNA reads TGTGCCAGCAGTTTTAAGGGTACAGGGCAAGGGTTGAACACTGAAGCTTTCTTT. Amino acids: CASSFKGTGQGLNTEAFF.